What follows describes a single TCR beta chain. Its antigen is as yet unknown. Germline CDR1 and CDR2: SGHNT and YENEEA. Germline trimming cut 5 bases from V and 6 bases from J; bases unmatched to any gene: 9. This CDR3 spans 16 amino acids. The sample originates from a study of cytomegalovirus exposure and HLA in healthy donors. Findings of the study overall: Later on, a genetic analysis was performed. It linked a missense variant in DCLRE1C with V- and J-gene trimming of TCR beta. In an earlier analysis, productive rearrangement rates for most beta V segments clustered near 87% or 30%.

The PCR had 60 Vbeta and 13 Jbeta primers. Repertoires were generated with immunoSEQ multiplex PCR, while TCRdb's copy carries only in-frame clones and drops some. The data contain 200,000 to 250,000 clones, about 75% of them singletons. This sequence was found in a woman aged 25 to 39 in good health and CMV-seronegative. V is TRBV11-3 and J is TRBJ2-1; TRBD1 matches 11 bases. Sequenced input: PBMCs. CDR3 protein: CASSTTGTGGGNEQFF. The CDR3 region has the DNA TGTGCCAGCAGCACGACTGGGACAGGGGGAGGCAATGAGCAGTTCTTC.